Below, 31 T cell receptor beta chains from the same sample are listed, as sequenced in a study of long-term antiretroviral therapy in people with HIV. Version v3.0 of the immunoSEQ assay ran at survey level. Assay used: immunoSEQ multiplex PCR; TCRdb lists only in-frame clones, some missing. The data hold 24,000 or so clones, with about 95% observed a single time. Here the sequenced sample was unsorted PBMCs, taken 4.8 to 5 years after starting antiretroviral therapy. These receptors were taken from a woman aged 45-65 years with HIV.

V is TRBV5-6 and J is TRBJ2-2; a possible D gene is TRBD1 (5 bases). The germline gives CDR1 SGHDT, CDR2 YYEEEE. With 0 bases removed from V and 1 base from J, the gap between germline ends came to 13 bases. This CDR3 region has 17 residues. The CDR3 DNA sequence: TGTGCCAGCAGCTTGGGGTTTCAGGGCTGGAACACCGGGGAGCTGTTTTTT. The encoded protein is CASSLGFQGWNTGELFF.

The genes are TRBV6-1 and TRBJ2-1; a weak D match, TRBD1 (7 bases). Germline values: CDR1 MNHNS, CDR2 SASEGT. This CDR3 is built from 16 residues. Trimming left V 4 bases short and J 7 bases short, with 20 bases between. Here the CDR3 reads CASSGGDSLFLNEQFF. DNA of the CDR3: TGTGCCAGCAGTGGGGGGGACAGCCTTTTCTTGAATGAGCAGTTCTTC.

The chain recombines TRBV4-1 with TRBJ2-5; 7 positions match TRBD2. The germline V gene encodes CDR1 MGHRA and CDR2 YSYEKL. V dropped 2 bases and J dropped 4; count of bases not matched to a gene: 4. The length of the CDR3 is 14 residues. CDR3 amino acids: CASSQRGVSETQYF. The CDR3 nucleotides are TGCGCCAGCAGCCAACGGGGGGTATCAGAGACCCAGTACTTC.

The chain employs TRBV19 and TRBJ2-7; 7 bases align to TRBD1. The CDR3 has 12 amino acids. From germline, CDR1 is LNHDA and CDR2 SQIVND (reference sequence). V was clipped by 8 bases and J by 3 bases; unmatched bases: 4. The CDR3 sequence is CASGDSLYEQYF. In DNA form, the CDR3 reads TGTGCCAGTGGGGACAGCCTCTACGAGCAGTACTTC.

V usage is TRBV27 and J usage is TRBJ2-1, with 13 positions matching TRBD2. V was clipped by 5 bases and J by 7 bases; unmatched bases: 5. Germline assignment: CDR1 MNHEY and CDR2 SMNVEV (reference sequence). The CDR3 length is 15 residues. The CDR3 nucleotides read TGTGCCAGCAGTGGACTAGCGGGAGTGGTGAATGAGCAGTTCTTC. Its protein product is CASSGLAGVVNEQFF.

The rearrangement links TRBV7-7 to TRBJ2-2; no definite D call. V dropped 4 bases and J dropped 8 bases, with 11 bases sitting between them. CDR1 and CDR2 (germline): SSHAT, FNYEAQ (reference sequence). The CDR3 loop spans 13 amino acids. CDR3 DNA sequence: TGTGCCAGCAGCTCGCCCCCCTTGGGGGAGCTGTTTTTT. Residues: CASSSPPLGELFF.

The rearrangement uses TRBV6-5 and TRBJ2-7, with 7 bases matching TRBD2. Trimming cost V 5 bases and J 5 bases; bases outside gene matches: 9. The V gene's germline CDR1 is MNHEY and CDR2 SVGAGI. CDR3 size: 14 residues. For the CDR3, the DNA is TGTGCCAGCAGTCTCGGGAGGTTCGGGAACGAGCAGTACTTC. Encoded protein: CASSLGRFGNEQYF.

This clone was observed a single time. The chain is built from TRBV28 and TRBJ1-2; TRBD1 agrees at 8 bases. The V gene's germline CDR1 is MDHEN and CDR2 SYDVKM. V dropped 4 bases and J dropped 1; count of bases not matched to a gene: 8. This CDR3 has 16 amino acids. The CDR3 region is CASSSGQGGGNYGYTF. CDR3 DNA: TGTGCCAGCAGTTCTGGACAGGGCGGAGGTAACTATGGCTACACCTTC.

The chain recombines TRBV12-5 with TRBJ2-7; D gene ambiguous. Germline-derived CDR1 and CDR2 are LGHNT and FRNRAP. V lost 1 base to trimming and J lost 0 bases, with 10 bases between them. This CDR3 has 15 amino acids. CDR3 protein: CASGLGPPSSYEQYF. In DNA form, the CDR3 reads TGTGCTAGTGGTTTGGGCCCGCCCAGCTCCTACGAGCAGTACTTC. The full variable domain, with the rest looked up from reference TRBV12-5 and TRBJ2-7, is DARVTQTPRHKVTEMGQEVTMRCQPILGHNTVFWYRQTMMQGLELLAYFRNRAPLDDSGMPKDRFSAEMPDATLATLKIQPSEPRDSAVYFCASGLGPPSSYEQYFGPGTRLTVT.

This clone was seen just once. This chain connects TRBV4-1 to TRBJ2-3; D not resolved. V dropped 4 bases and J dropped 1 base, with 12 bases sitting between them. Germline assignment: CDR1 MGHRA and CDR2 YSYEKL. CDR3 size: 15 residues. CDR3 in amino acids: CASSPERRGTDTQYF. In nucleotides, the CDR3 is TGCGCCAGCAGCCCCGAAAGGCGCGGCACAGATACGCAGTATTTT.

J is TRBJ2-5 and V is TRBV10-3; 7 nucleotides match TRBD2. Germline V gives CDR1 ENHRY, CDR2 SYGVKD. The CDR3 consists of 12 residues. J lost 0 bases, V lost 8 bases, and 0 bases had no gene match. In nucleotides, the CDR3 is TGTGCCATCGGGGGGGACCAAGAGACCCAGTACTTC. It yields the protein CAIGGDQETQYF.

The CDR3 region is CASSLANANTGELFF. In nucleotides, the CDR3 is TGTGCCAGCAGCTTAGCCAACGCGAACACCGGGGAGCTGTTTTTT. The gene calls are TRBV7-7 and TRBJ2-2; D not resolved. Germline V gene lookup returns CDR1 SSHAT and CDR2 FNYEAQ (reference sequence). V dropped 0 bases and J dropped 0 bases, with 5 bases sitting between them. CDR3 length: 15 residues.

The chain joins TRBV29-1 to TRBJ2-2; 9 bases map to TRBD1. Germline V gives CDR1 SQVTM, CDR2 ANQGSEA. V was clipped by 6 bases and J by 1 base; unmatched bases: 3. This CDR3 is 14 amino acids long. The CDR3 protein is CSVEGQGNTGELFF. The CDR3 DNA reads TGCAGCGTCGAGGGACAGGGGAACACCGGGGAGCTGTTTTTT.

This sequence joins TRBV19 and TRBJ1-5; D is ambiguous. CDR3 size: 14 residues. V lost 9 bases to trimming and J lost 0 bases, with 12 bases between them. CDR1 and CDR2 from the germline V gene are LNHDA and SQIVND (reference sequence). CDR3 coding DNA: TGTGCCAGCACAACAGCGTATAGCAATCAGCCCCAGCATTTT. It specifies CASTTAYSNQPQHF.

The chain couples TRBV9 to TRBJ1-4, with 7 bases identical to TRBD1. The CDR3 spans 16 residues. J was trimmed by 10 bases and V by 0 bases; bases with no gene match: 12. Germline values: CDR1 SGDLS, CDR2 YYNGEE. This chain's CDR3 is CASSVAEEGAQAKLFF. For the CDR3, the DNA is TGTGCCAGCAGCGTAGCTGAAGAGGGGGCGCAGGCAAAACTGTTTTTT.

The chain is built from TRBV2 and TRBJ2-5; TRBD1 matches 9 bases. V was clipped by 9 bases and J by 1 base; unmatched bases: 9. CDR3 size: 15 residues. Germline V lookup: CDR1 SNHLY, CDR2 FYNNEI. CDR3 bases: TGTGCCAGTGGAAGACAGGGGGACCCCCAAGAGACCCAGTACTTC. Translated, it gives CASGRQGDPQETQYF.

CDR3 DNA sequence: TGTGCCAGCAGCCGGACAGACCATCAGCCCCAGCATTTT. It translates to CASSRTDHQPQHF. This rearrangement joins TRBV13 to TRBJ1-5; a weak D match, TRBD1 (6 bases). Germline V lookup: CDR1 PRHDT, CDR2 FYEKMQ (reference sequence). Trimming left V 5 bases short and J 5 bases short, with 10 bases between. This CDR3 contains 13 residues. The entire variable domain, with the rest obtained from reference TRBV13 and TRBJ1-5, is as follows: AAGVIQSPRHLIKEKRETATLKCYPIPRHDTVYWYQQGPGQDPQFLISFYEKMQSDKGSIPDRFSAQQFSDYHSELNMSSLELGDSALYFCASSRTDHQPQHFGDGTRLSIL.

The V and J genes are TRBV28 and TRBJ1-3; possible D gene TRBD1, 6 bases. Germline V gene lookup returns CDR1 MDHEN and CDR2 SYDVKM. The CDR3 length is 14 residues. Trimming took off 7 bases at V and 1 base at J, with 11 bases between the two ends. CDR3: CASTPQGSGNTIYF. CDR3 sequence (DNA): TGTGCCAGCACCCCACAGGGATCTGGAAACACCATATATTTT. The whole variable domain, filled in from reference TRBV28 and TRBJ1-3, reads DVKVTQSSRYLVKRTGEKVFLECVQDMDHENMFWYRQDPGLGLRLIYFSYDVKMKEKGDIPEGYSVSREKKERFSLILESASTNQTSMYLCASTPQGSGNTIYFGEGSWLTVV.

The chain recombines TRBV28 with TRBJ2-7; D might be TRBD2 (5 bases). Trimming shortened V by 7 bases and J by 6 bases, and 22 bases separated the two germline ends. The CDR3 is 15 amino acids. The V gene's germline CDR1 is MDHEN and CDR2 SYDVKM. The DNA of the CDR3 is TGTGCCAGCATTAACGCGGGCCCCTCTGTGGGCGAGCAGTACTTC. This codes for CASINAGPSVGEQYF.

Here the CDR3 reads CASSSRLAGNTGELFF. CDR3 in DNA: TGTGCCAGCAGCTCCAGACTAGCGGGAAACACCGGGGAGCTGTTTTTT. The gene calls are TRBV5-4 and TRBJ2-2, with 11 bases identical to TRBD2. The CDR3 is 16 residues long. Trimming took 3 bases from V and 2 from J; bases not matched to a gene: 3. Germline CDR1 SGHNT, CDR2 YYREEE (reference sequence).

This chain connects TRBV7-8 to TRBJ2-5; no reliable D call. The CDR3 loop spans 18 amino acids. CDR1 SGHVS and CDR2 FQNEAQ come from the germline V gene. Between the trimmed V and J ends, which lost 5 bases and 4 bases, there was a span of 26 bases. Here the CDR3 DNA reads TGTGCCAGCAGCACGCCCCCTGGAACCCTTTTAAAGAGAGAGACCCAGTACTTC. This codes for CASSTPPGTLLKRETQYF.

The chain employs TRBV19 and TRBJ2-7, with a weak D call TRBD1 (6 bases). CDR3 length: 15 residues. With 5 bases removed from V and 0 bases from J, the gap between germline ends came to 14 bases. CDR1 and CDR2 from the germline V gene are LNHDA and SQIVND (reference sequence). The CDR3, as DNA: TGTGCCAGTAGTTCCGACCCGACAGGCTCCTACGAGCAGTACTTC. It yields the protein CASSSDPTGSYEQYF.

The CDR3 protein is CASSLGTSALETQYF. The CDR3 region has the DNA TGCGCCAGCAGCTTGGGGACTAGCGCGTTGGAGACCCAGTACTTC. The chain uses TRBV5-1 and TRBJ2-5, with 9 bases lining up with TRBD2. The germline gives CDR1 SGHRS, CDR2 YFSETQ. CDR3 size: 15 residues. Unmatched junction bases numbered 5, after V lost 0 bases and J lost 5 bases.

The chain employs TRBV5-4 and TRBJ2-1; D remains ambiguous. Germline V lookup: CDR1 SGHNT, CDR2 YYREEE (reference sequence). Trimming stripped 4 bases from V and 16 bases from J, with 18 bases between. This CDR3 has 12 residues. The CDR3 region has the DNA TGTGCCAGCAGCCTTGAGACGGTTCAGTTATTCTTC. Its translation: CASSLETVQLFF.

This clone was detected once. This sample also contains other DNA sequences that code for the same CDR3. The chain carries TRBV11-2 and TRBJ2-1, with TRBD2 as a possible D gene (6 bases). The ends were cut back, 3 bases at V and 12 bases at J, with 18 bases in the middle. The CDR3 totals 14 residues. CDR1 is SGHAT, CDR2 FQNNGV, per germline. The CDR3 bases are TGTGCCAGCAGCTTCTTCTTGGAGGGTCGGGGGCAGTTCTTC. It translates to CASSFFLEGRGQFF.

The V gene is TRBV4-1, the J gene TRBJ1-5; D is possibly TRBD1 (6 bases). Per the germline V gene, CDR1 is MGHRA and CDR2 is YSYEKL. The ends were cut back, 1 base at V and 9 bases at J, with 22 bases in the middle. The CDR3 is 17 residues long. As DNA, the CDR3 is TGCGCCAGCAGCCAAGTCCTCGAGACAGGAACCGAGGGGCCCCAGCATTTT. This gives the protein CASSQVLETGTEGPQHF.

The chain has TRBV11-2 and TRBJ1-5, with TRBD1 matching over 7 bases. Trimming at V came to 1 base and at J to 5 bases, leaving 2 bases not matched to a gene. CDR1 SGHAT and CDR2 FQNNGV come from the germline V gene. The CDR3 runs to 14 residues. CDR3 sequence reads: CASSLGQGDQPQHF. DNA of the CDR3: TGTGCCAGCAGCTTAGGACAGGGCGATCAGCCCCAGCATTTT.

This clone has just one count. The chain uses TRBV5-1 and TRBJ2-2; D not certain. Trimming took off 0 bases at V and 1 base at J, with 4 bases between the two ends. Germline V gene sequence: CDR1 SGHRS, CDR2 YFSETQ. The CDR3 is made up of 14 amino acids. The CDR3 region has the DNA TGCGCCAGCAGCTTGGAATGGAACACCGGGGAGCTGTTTTTT. Translating gives CASSLEWNTGELFF.

This clone was recorded only once. The rearrangement joins TRBV29-1 to TRBJ2-3; a possible D gene is TRBD2 (6 bases). This CDR3 comprises 14 residues. Germline loops: CDR1 SQVTM, CDR2 ANQGSEA. Trimming left V 3 bases short and J 2 bases short, with 12 bases between. The DNA of the CDR3 is TGCAGCGTTGAGTGGGGACTCTCCACAGATACGCAGTATTTT. Amino acids: CSVEWGLSTDTQYF.

The genes are TRBV7-3 and TRBJ2-1; 8 positions agree with TRBD2. After removal of 2 bases from V and 1 base from J, the junction contained 1 base not matched to a gene. The CDR3 is 15 amino acids. CDR1 is SGHTA and CDR2 is FQGTGA in the germline V gene. CDR3 sequence (DNA): TGTGCCAGCAGCTTACTAGCGGGTTCCTACAATGAGCAGTTCTTC. It translates to CASSLLAGSYNEQFF. The variable domain in full, completed from reference TRBV7-3 and TRBJ2-1, reads GAGVSQTPSNKVTEKGKYVELRCDPISGHTALYWYRQSLGQGPEFLIYFQGTGAADDSGLPNDRFFAVRPEGSVSTLKIQRTERGDSAVYLCASSLLAGSYNEQFFGPGTRLTVL.

This clone was detected only a few times. The V gene is TRBV27, the J gene TRBJ2-7; 7 nucleotides line up with TRBD2. Per germline, CDR1 MNHEY and CDR2 SMNVEV (reference sequence). The CDR3 is 18 residues long. V trimming: 3 bases; J trimming: 0 bases; junction bases outside the gene matches: 14. The CDR3 spells CASSFLNPGGVGSYEQYF. DNA of the CDR3: TGTGCCAGCAGTTTTCTCAATCCGGGGGGAGTAGGCTCCTACGAGCAGTACTTC.